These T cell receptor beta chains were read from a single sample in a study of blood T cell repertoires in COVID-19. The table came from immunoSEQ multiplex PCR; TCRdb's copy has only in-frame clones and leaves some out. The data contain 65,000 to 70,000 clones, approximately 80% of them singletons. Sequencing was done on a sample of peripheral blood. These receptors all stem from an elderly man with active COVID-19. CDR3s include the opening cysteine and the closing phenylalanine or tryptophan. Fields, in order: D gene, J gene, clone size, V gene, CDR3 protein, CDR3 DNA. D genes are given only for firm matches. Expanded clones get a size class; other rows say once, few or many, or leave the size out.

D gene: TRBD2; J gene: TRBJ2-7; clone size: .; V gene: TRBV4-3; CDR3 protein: CASSQGGGEQYF; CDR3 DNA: TGCGCCAGCAGCCAAGGGGGGGGCGAGCAGTACTTC
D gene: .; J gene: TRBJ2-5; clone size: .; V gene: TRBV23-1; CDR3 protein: CASSQSAGETQYF; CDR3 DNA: TGCGCCAGCAGTCAATCGGCGGGAGAGACCCAGTACTTC
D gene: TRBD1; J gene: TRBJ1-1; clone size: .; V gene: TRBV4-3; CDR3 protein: CASSRGQQMNTEAFF; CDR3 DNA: TGCGCCAGCAGCCGGGGACAGCAGATGAACACTGAAGCTTTCTTT
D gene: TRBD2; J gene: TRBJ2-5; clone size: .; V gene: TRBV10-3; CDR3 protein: CAISDATSGAQGQTQYF; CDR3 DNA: TGTGCCATCAGTGACGCCACTAGCGGGGCCCAGGGGCAGACCCAGTACTTC
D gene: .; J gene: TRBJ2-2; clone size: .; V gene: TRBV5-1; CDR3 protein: CASSLGGQNTGELFF; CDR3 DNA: TGCGCCAGCAGCTTGGGGGGACAAAACACCGGGGAGCTGTTTTTT
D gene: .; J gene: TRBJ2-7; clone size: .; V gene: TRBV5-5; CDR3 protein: CASSLAAGRGEQYF; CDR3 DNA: TGTGCCAGCAGCTTGGCTGCAGGGCGAGGCGAGCAGTACTTC
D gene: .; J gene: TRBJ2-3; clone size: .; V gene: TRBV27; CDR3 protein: CASSFRPGDTQYF; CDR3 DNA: TGTGCCAGCAGTTTTCGCCCGGGGGATACGCAGTATTTT
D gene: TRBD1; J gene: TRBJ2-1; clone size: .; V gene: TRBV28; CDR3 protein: CASSLVGQGRVEQFF; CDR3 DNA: TGTGCCAGCAGTTTAGTGGGACAGGGGAGGGTTGAGCAGTTCTTC
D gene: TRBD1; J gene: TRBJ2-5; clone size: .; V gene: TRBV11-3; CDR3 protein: CASSLTGTGKETQYF; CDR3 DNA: TGTGCCAGCAGCTTAACCGGGACAGGGAAAGAGACCCAGTACTTC
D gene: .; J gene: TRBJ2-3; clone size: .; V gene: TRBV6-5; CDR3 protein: CASTEGGASTDTQYF; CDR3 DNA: TGTGCCAGCACCGAAGGAGGGGCTAGCACAGATACGCAGTATTTT
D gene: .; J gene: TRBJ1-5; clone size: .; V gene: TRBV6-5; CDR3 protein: CASSYNQPQHF; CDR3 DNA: TGTGCCAGCAGCTACAATCAGCCCCAGCATTTT
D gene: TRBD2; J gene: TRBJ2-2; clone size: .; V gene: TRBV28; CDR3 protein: CASSGTSENTGELFF; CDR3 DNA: TGTGCCAGCAGCGGGACTAGCGAGAACACCGGGGAGCTGTTTTTT
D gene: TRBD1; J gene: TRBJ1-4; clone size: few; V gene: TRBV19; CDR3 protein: CASSILGQTNEKLFF; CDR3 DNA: TGTGCCAGTAGTATCTTGGGACAGACTAATGAAAAACTGTTTTTT
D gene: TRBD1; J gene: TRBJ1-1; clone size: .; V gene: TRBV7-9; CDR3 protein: CAVNRGHTEAFF; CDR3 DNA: TGTGCCGTGAACAGGGGTCACACTGAAGCTTTCTTT
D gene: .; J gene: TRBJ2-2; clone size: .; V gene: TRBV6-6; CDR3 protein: CASKPSENTGELFF; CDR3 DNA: TGTGCCAGTAAACCTAGCGAGAACACCGGGGAGCTGTTTTTT
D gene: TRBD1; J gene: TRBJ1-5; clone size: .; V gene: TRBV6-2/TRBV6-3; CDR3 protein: CASSFKARGGTGRTDQPQHF; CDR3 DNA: TGTGCCAGCAGTTTTAAGGCTCGGGGAGGGACAGGGAGGACCGATCAGCCCCAGCATTTT
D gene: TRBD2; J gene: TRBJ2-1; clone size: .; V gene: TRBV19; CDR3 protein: CASSASGLNEQFF; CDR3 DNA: TGTGCCAGTAGTGCTAGCGGGCTGAATGAGCAGTTCTTC
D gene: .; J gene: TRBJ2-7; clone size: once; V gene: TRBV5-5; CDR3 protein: CASSIRWGDTYEQYF; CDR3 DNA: TGTGCCAGCAGCATACGGTGGGGAGATACCTACGAGCAGTACTTC
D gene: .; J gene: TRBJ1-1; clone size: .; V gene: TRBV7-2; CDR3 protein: CASSLVQGGTEAFF; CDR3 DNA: TGTGCCAGCAGCTTAGTCCAGGGAGGCACTGAAGCTTTCTTT
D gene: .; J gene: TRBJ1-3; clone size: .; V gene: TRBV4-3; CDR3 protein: CASSQDLWSDGARSGNTIYF; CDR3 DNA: TGCGCCAGCAGCCAAGATCTTTGGTCGGATGGGGCCCGCTCTGGAAACACCATATATTTT
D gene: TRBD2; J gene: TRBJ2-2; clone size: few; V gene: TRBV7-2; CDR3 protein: CASSRVGLAGVGGELFF; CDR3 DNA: TGTGCCAGCAGCAGAGTAGGACTAGCGGGAGTGGGCGGGGAGCTGTTTTTT
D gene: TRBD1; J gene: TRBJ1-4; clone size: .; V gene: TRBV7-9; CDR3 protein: CASSSAGTGDEKLFF; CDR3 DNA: TGTGCCAGCAGCTCCGCCGGGACAGGGGATGAAAAACTGTTTTTT
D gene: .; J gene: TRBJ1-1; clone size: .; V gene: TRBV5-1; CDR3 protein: CASSLTVLAGDEAFF; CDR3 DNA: TGCGCCAGCAGCTTGACGGTTTTGGCAGGGGATGAAGCTTTCTTT
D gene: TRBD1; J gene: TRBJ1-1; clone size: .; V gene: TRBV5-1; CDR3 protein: CASSPDPGTVNTEAFF; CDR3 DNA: TGCGCCAGCAGCCCCGACCCCGGGACAGTGAACACTGAAGCTTTCTTT
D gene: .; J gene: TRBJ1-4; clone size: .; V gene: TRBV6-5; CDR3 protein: CASTYRATNEKLFF; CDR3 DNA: TGTGCCAGCACCTACAGGGCAACTAATGAAAAACTGTTTTTT
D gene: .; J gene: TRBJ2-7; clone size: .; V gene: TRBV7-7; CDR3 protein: CALYEQYF; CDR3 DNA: TGTGCTCTCTACGAGCAGTACTTC
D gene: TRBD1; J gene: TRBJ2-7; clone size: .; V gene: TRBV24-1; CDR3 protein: CATSDPHGTGIDEQYF; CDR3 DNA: TGTGCCACCAGTGATCCTCACGGGACAGGGATCGACGAGCAGTACTTC
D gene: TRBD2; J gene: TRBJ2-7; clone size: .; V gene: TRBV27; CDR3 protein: CASSFGGLAGVEQYF; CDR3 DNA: TGTGCCAGCAGTTTCGGGGGCCTAGCGGGAGTCGAGCAGTACTTC
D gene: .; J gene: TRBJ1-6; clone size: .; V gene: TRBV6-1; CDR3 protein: CASSVPTAEVPNSPLHF; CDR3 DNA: TGTGCCAGCAGTGTCCCAACGGCGGAGGTGCCTAATTCACCCCTCCACTTT
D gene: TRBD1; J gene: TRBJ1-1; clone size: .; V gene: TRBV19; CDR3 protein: CASSMNRGNTEAFF; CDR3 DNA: TGTGCCAGTAGTATGAACAGGGGGAACACTGAAGCTTTCTTT
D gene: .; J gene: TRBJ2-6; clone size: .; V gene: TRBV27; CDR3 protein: CASSLSPAGSGANVLTF; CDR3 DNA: TGTGCCAGCAGTTTAAGCCCCGCCGGCTCTGGGGCCAACGTCCTGACTTTC
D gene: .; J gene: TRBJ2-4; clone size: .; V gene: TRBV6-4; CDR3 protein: CASSDVRGNIQYF; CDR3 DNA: TGTGCCAGCAGTGACGTTAGGGGGAACATTCAGTACTTC
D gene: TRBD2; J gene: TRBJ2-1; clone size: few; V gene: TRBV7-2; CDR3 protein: CASSPGLGVSDEQFF; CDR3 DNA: TGTGCCAGCAGCCCGGGACTAGGGGTTTCGGATGAGCAGTTCTTC